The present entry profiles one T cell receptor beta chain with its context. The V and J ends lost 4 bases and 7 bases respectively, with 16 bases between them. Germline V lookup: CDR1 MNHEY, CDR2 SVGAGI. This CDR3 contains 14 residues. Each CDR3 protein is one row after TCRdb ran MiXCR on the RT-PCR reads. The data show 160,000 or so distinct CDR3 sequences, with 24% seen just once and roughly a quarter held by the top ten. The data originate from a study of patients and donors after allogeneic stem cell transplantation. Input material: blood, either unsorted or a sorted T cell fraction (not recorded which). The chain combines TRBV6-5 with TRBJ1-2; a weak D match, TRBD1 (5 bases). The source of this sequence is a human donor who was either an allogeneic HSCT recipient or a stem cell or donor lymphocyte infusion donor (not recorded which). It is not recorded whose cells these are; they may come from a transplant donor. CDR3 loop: CASSWDGLPTGYTF. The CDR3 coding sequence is TGTGCCAGCAGTTGGGACGGGTTGCCTACTGGCTACACCTTC.